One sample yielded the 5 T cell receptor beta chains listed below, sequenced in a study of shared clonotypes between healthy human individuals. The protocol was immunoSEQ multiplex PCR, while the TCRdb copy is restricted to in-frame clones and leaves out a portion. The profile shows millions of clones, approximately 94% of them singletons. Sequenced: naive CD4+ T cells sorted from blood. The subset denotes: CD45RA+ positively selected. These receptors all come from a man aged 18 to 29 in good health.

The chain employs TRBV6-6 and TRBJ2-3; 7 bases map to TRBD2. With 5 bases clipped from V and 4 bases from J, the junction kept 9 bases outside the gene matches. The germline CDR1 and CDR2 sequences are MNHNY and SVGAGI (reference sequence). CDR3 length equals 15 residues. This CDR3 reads CASSLGTTEADTQYF. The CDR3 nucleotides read TGTGCCAGCAGTCTCGGGACTACCGAGGCAGATACGCAGTATTTT.

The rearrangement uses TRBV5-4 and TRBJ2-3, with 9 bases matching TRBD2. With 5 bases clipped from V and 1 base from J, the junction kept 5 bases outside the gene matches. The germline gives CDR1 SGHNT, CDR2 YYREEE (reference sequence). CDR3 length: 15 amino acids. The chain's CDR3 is CASSFSGSRTDTQYF. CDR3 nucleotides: TGTGCCAGCAGTTTTAGCGGGAGCCGCACAGATACGCAGTATTTT.

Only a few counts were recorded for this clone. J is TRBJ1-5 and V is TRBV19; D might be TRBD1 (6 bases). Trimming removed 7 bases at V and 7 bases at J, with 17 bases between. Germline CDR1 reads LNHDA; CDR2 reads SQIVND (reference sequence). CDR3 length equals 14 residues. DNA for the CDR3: TGTGCCAGTACCATACAGGGAAATTACCAGCCCCAGCATTTT. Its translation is CASTIQGNYQPQHF.

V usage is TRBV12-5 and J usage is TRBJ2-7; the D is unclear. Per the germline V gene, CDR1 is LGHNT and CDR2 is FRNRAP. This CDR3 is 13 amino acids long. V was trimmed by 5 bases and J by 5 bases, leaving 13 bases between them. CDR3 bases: TGTGCTAGTGGTCCCCACGGCAGTCACGAGCAGTACTTC. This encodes CASGPHGSHEQYF.

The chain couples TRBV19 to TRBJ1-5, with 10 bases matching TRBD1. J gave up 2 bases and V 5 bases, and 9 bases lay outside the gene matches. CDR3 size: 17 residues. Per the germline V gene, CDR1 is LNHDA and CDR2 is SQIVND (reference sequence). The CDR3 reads CASSVGTGVVGNQPQHF. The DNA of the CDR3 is TGTGCCAGTAGTGTCGGGACAGGGGTTGTCGGCAATCAGCCCCAGCATTTT.